This passage covers 17 T cell receptor beta chains from one sample sequenced in a study of cytomegalovirus exposure and HLA in healthy donors. PCR amplification relied on 60 Vbeta primers (plus 13 Jbeta primers). Assay used: immunoSEQ multiplex PCR; TCRdb lists only in-frame clones, some missing. The data hold about 120,000 clones, with 7% to 9.5% observed a single time. The sample comprised PBMCs. The receptors were sampled from a middle-aged woman in good health and CMV-seropositive.

The table lists this clone with a few counts. The J gene is TRBJ1-4, the V gene TRBV5-5; the match to TRBD1 covers 8 bases. V was pared by 3 bases and J by 7 bases, with 5 bases of the junction left unmatched. The germline V gene has CDR1 SGHKS and CDR2 YYEKEE (reference sequence). The CDR3 runs 14 residues. The CDR3 nucleotides read TGTGCCAGCAGCTCCTCAGGGGGCAGTGAAAAACTGTTTTTT. Amino acid sequence: CASSSSGGSEKLFF.

The V call is TRBV19, the J call TRBJ1-1; D unresolved. Deletions cut 4 bases from V and 1 base from J, with 7 bases between. This CDR3 has 13 amino acids. CDR1 is LNHDA and CDR2 is SQIVND in the germline V gene (reference sequence). The CDR3 sequence is CASSKKRNTEAFF. The DNA of the CDR3 is TGTGCCAGTAGTAAAAAGAGGAACACTGAAGCTTTCTTT.

The chain joins TRBV7-8 to TRBJ2-1, with D possibly being TRBD2 (5 bases). V was shortened by 1 base and J by 6 bases, with 13 bases between the two germline ends. CDR1 SGHVS and CDR2 FQNEAQ come from the germline V gene. The CDR3 runs to 15 residues. CDR3 sequence reads: CASSLGGGPPNEQFF. The CDR3 DNA follows: TGTGCCAGCAGCTTAGGAGGCGGGCCTCCCAATGAGCAGTTCTTC.

This clone was recorded a few times. The rearrangement joins TRBV19 to TRBJ1-2; D gene unclear. V lost 4 bases and J lost 8, with 11 bases in between. This CDR3 is built from 12 residues. CDR1 and CDR2 (germline): LNHDA, SQIVND (reference sequence). The CDR3 loop reads CASSRFREGYTF. The CDR3 nucleotides are TGTGCCAGTAGTAGGTTTCGGGAGGGCTACACCTTC.

This clone has just a few counts. The gene calls are TRBV5-4 and TRBJ2-7, with 7 nucleotides matching TRBD1. This CDR3 is built from 13 residues. V lost 4 bases and J lost 0; bases outside the gene matches: 1. The germline V gene has CDR1 SGHNT and CDR2 YYREEE (reference sequence). CDR3 coding DNA: TGTGCCAGCAGCAGGGGGCCCTCCTACGAGCAGTACTTC. Residues: CASSRGPSYEQYF.

This clone was detected only a few times. This rearrangement joins TRBV30 to TRBJ1-2, with D possibly TRBD1 on 6 matching bases. Germline loops: CDR1 GTSNPN, CDR2 SVGIG (reference sequence). The ends were cut back, 0 bases at V and 2 bases at J, with 16 bases in the middle. This CDR3 has 16 residues. The CDR3 bases are TGTGCCTGGAGTGTGGGTCCGCAGGGGCTGAACTATGGCTACACCTTC. It specifies CAWSVGPQGLNYGYTF.

The V call is TRBV10-1, the J call TRBJ2-3; D may be TRBD1 (6 bases). This CDR3 has 13 amino acids. The germline V gene has CDR1 WNHNN and CDR2 SYGVQD (reference sequence). V was shortened by 4 bases and J by 4 bases, with 9 bases between the two germline ends. For the CDR3, the DNA is TGCGCCAGCAGTGTGACAGGATCAGATACGCAGTATTTT. Translating it yields CASSVTGSDTQYF.

This clone was recorded a few times. The chain is built from TRBV5-1 and TRBJ1-2; D is ambiguous. Germline V CDR1 and CDR2: SGHRS, YFSETQ. V lost 4 bases, J lost 0 bases, and 16 bases lay in between. The CDR3 has 16 residues. The CDR3 loop is CASSPSTVSSNYGYTF. DNA for the CDR3: TGCGCCAGCAGCCCCAGCACAGTCTCTTCTAACTATGGCTACACCTTC.

This chain uses TRBV27 with TRBJ2-1, with 9 positions matching TRBD1. In germline, CDR1 is MNHEY, CDR2 SMNVEV (reference sequence). The CDR3 runs to 14 residues. V lost 8 bases to trimming and J lost 8 bases; unmatched junction nucleotides: 10. CDR3: CASSSTGGLYEQFF. The CDR3 nucleotides read TGTGCCAGCTCCTCGACAGGGGGGCTTTATGAGCAGTTCTTC.

This clone has only a few counts. The J gene is TRBJ1-2, the V gene TRBV19; 7 nucleotides agree with TRBD1. This CDR3 contains 15 residues. The V gene's germline CDR1 is LNHDA and CDR2 SQIVND (reference sequence). The J segment lost 0 bases and the V segment lost 0 bases, leaving 1 base of the junction unmatched. CDR3 coding DNA: TGTGCCAGTAGTATAGATGGGACAGCTAACTATGGCTACACCTTC. It translates to CASSIDGTANYGYTF.

This clone appeared a few times. This chain links TRBV9 with TRBJ2-3; D not certain. CDR3 size: 12 residues. V shed 4 bases and J shed 10 bases, with 13 bases lying between them. Per the germline V gene, CDR1 is SGDLS and CDR2 is YYNGEE. The CDR3 region is CASSPSAEPQYF. Here the CDR3 DNA reads TGTGCCAGCAGCCCCTCGGCGGAACCGCAGTATTTT.

This clone has only a few counts. The chain combines TRBV5-6 with TRBJ1-5, with TRBD1 identical over 8 bases. CDR1 and CDR2 from the germline V gene are SGHDT and YYEEEE. J gave up 5 bases and V 4 bases, and 8 bases lay outside the gene matches. The CDR3 loop spans 15 amino acids. The CDR3 sequence is CASSQGPGGYQPQHF. DNA of the CDR3: TGTGCCAGCAGCCAGGGGCCAGGGGGCTATCAGCCCCAGCATTTT.

The chain couples TRBV5-6 to TRBJ2-7; 8 nucleotides match TRBD1. The CDR3 is made up of 12 amino acids. Looked up from germline, CDR1 is SGHDT and CDR2 is YYEEEE. CDR3: CASSLGGQAPTV. DNA of the CDR3: TGTGCCAGCAGCTTGGGGGGACAGGCGCCCACCGTC.

This sequence joins TRBV28 and TRBJ2-7; 8 positions agree with TRBD1. Trimming cost V 5 bases and J 2 bases; bases outside gene matches: 5. Per germline, CDR1 MDHEN and CDR2 SYDVKM. This CDR3 has 14 amino acids. The CDR3: CASSRGTGAYEQYF. The CDR3 nucleotides are TGTGCCAGCAGTCGCGGGACAGGCGCCTACGAGCAGTACTTC.

This clone was counted only a few times. The chain is built from TRBV7-8 and TRBJ2-7, with D tentatively TRBD1 (5 bases). CDR3 size: 14 residues. The V and J ends lost 1 base and 2 bases respectively, with 9 bases between them. The germline gives CDR1 SGHVS, CDR2 FQNEAQ. DNA for the CDR3: TGTGCCAGCAGCTTAGACAGGCTTGCCTACGAGCAGTACTTC. Its protein is CASSLDRLAYEQYF. The full variable domain, with the rest looked up from reference TRBV7-8 and TRBJ2-7, is GAGVSQSPRYKVAKRGQDVALRCDPISGHVSLFWYQQALGQGPEFLTYFQNEAQLDKSGLPSDRFFAERPEGSVSTLKIQRTQQEDSAVYLCASSLDRLAYEQYFGPGTRLTVT.

The CDR3, as DNA: TGTGCCAGCAGTTACGGGCAGCACTACGAGCAGTACTTC. Translated: CASSYGQHYEQYF. V and J are TRBV6-5 and TRBJ2-7; D gene unclear. Germline values: CDR1 MNHEY, CDR2 SVGAGI. Trimming took 2 bases from V and 3 from J, leaving 8 bases between them. There are 13 residues in the CDR3.

The chain links TRBV28 to TRBJ1-2, with D perhaps matching TRBD1 (6 bases). The V and J ends lost 5 bases and 8 bases respectively, with 18 bases between them. This CDR3 has 14 residues. Germline CDR1 reads MDHEN; CDR2 reads SYDVKM. The CDR3 DNA follows: TGTGCCAGCAGTATCCGGGACACCCTTCGGGGCTACACCTTC. The encoded protein is CASSIRDTLRGYTF.